The 15 T cell receptor beta chains presented below share a single source sample, sequenced in a study of shared clonotypes between healthy human individuals. Produced via immunoSEQ multiplex PCR; TCRdb's table is partial and in-frame only. The sample includes around 2.5 million clones, roughly 93% of them seen just once. Sequenced: naive CD4+ T cells from PBMCs. The sample's subset: CD45RA+ positively selected. The receptors originated from a man between 18 and 29 years old in good health. Some clones in this sample may be carry-over from other donors' samples.

The chain's CDR3 is CASSLVSGPQETQYF. The DNA of the CDR3 is TGTGCCAGCAGCTTAGTTAGCGGACCCCAAGAGACCCAGTACTTC. The chain couples TRBV7-6 to TRBJ2-5; possibly TRBD2 for D (6 bases). CDR1 and CDR2 from the germline V gene are SGHVS and FNYEAQ. Trimming pared 1 base from V and 1 base from J, leaving 10 bases between. CDR3 length equals 15 residues.

V gene TRBV5-6 combines with J gene TRBJ2-7, with D perhaps matching TRBD1 (6 bases). CDR3 length: 14 residues. CDR1 SGHDT and CDR2 YYEEEE come from the germline V gene. V gave up 0 bases and J gave up 2 bases, with 9 bases separating them. The CDR3 here is CASSLVGGPYEQYF. Written as DNA, the CDR3 is TGTGCCAGCAGCTTGGTTGGGGGCCCCTACGAGCAGTACTTC.

The chain employs TRBV27 and TRBJ1-2, with D possibly TRBD1 on 5 matching bases. Germline V CDR1 and CDR2: MNHEY, SMNVEV (reference sequence). The germline V and J ends were trimmed by 1 base and 2 bases, with 11 bases remaining between them. This CDR3 comprises 15 residues. CDR3 protein: CASSLFGGANYGYTF. The CDR3 nucleotides read TGTGCCAGCAGTTTATTTGGGGGAGCGAACTATGGCTACACCTTC.

This clone is a singleton in its sample. The gene calls are TRBV7-9 and TRBJ2-7; D uncertain. This CDR3 region has 14 residues. The V end lost 0 bases, the J end lost 6 bases, and 12 bases lay between the germline ends. Germline assignment: CDR1 SEHNR and CDR2 FQNEAQ (reference sequence). The CDR3 is CASSLATMGGEQYF. In DNA form, the CDR3 reads TGTGCCAGCAGCTTAGCGACAATGGGTGGCGAGCAGTACTTC.

This sequence joins TRBV4-2 and TRBJ1-2, with TRBD1 as a possible D gene (6 bases). CDR1 is LGHNA and CDR2 is YNFKEQ in the germline V gene. V was trimmed by 2 bases and J by 10 bases, leaving 17 bases between them. CDR3 length: 14 residues. CDR3 protein: CASSQPQGRGHYTF. CDR3 nucleotide sequence: TGTGCCAGCAGCCAACCCCAGGGCAGGGGACACTACACCTTC.

This chain connects TRBV5-1 to TRBJ2-3; D gene uncertain. Germline CDR1 and CDR2: SGHRS and YFSETQ. V lost 0 bases to trimming and J lost 4 bases, with 12 bases between them. CDR3 size: 15 residues. The CDR3 region is CASSLEGQSSDTQYF. The DNA of the CDR3 is TGCGCCAGCAGCTTGGAAGGCCAGAGCTCAGATACGCAGTATTTT.

The chain joins TRBV10-1 to TRBJ2-1; D perhaps matches TRBD2 (6 bases). V was pared by 0 bases and J by 5 bases, with 8 bases between. The CDR3 covers 14 residues. The V gene's germline CDR1 is WNHNN and CDR2 SYGVQD (reference sequence). The DNA for the CDR3 is TGCGCCAGCAGTGAGTCCCCGGGAGACAATGAGCAGTTCTTC. This codes for CASSESPGDNEQFF.

This chain links TRBV27 with TRBJ2-1; 8 bases are a match to TRBD2. Per germline, CDR1 MNHEY and CDR2 SMNVEV (reference sequence). The CDR3 runs to 13 residues. With V trimmed by 10 bases and J by 9 bases, 11 bases remained unmatched. This chain's CDR3 is CATTPTSASEQFF. CDR3 in DNA: TGTGCCACGACCCCGACTAGCGCCAGTGAGCAGTTCTTC.

This chain connects TRBV5-4 to TRBJ2-7; 10 nucleotides match TRBD1. CDR1 and CDR2 (germline): SGHNT, YYREEE (reference sequence). Trimming took 2 bases from V and 4 from J; bases not matched to a gene: 3. The CDR3 is 14 residues long. The CDR3 sequence is CASSFRDRGYEQYF. The CDR3 DNA is TGTGCCAGCAGCTTCCGGGACAGGGGTTACGAGCAGTACTTC. The full variable domain, in which reference TRBV5-4 and TRBJ2-7 provide the parts outside the CDR3, is ETGVTQSPTHLIKTRGQQVTLRCSSQSGHNTVSWYQQALGQGPQFIFQYYREEENGRGNFPPRFSGLQFPNYSSELNVNALELDDSALYLCASSFRDRGYEQYFGPGTRLTVT.

V usage is TRBV7-8 and J usage is TRBJ1-4; 8 bases agree with TRBD1. The CDR3 contains 15 residues. Germline trimming cut 2 bases from V and 10 bases from J; bases unmatched to any gene: 9. CDR1 and CDR2 (germline): SGHVS, FQNEAQ. As DNA, the CDR3 is TGTGCCAGCAGCTTACAGGACAGGGATCCCGGAAAACTGTTTTTT. The encoded protein is CASSLQDRDPGKLFF.

This clone appeared a single time. This chain joins TRBV11-3 and TRBJ2-1; 7 bases match TRBD2. V lost 5 bases, J lost 3 bases, and 7 bases stayed unmatched. Germline CDR1 SGHNT, CDR2 YENEEA. The CDR3 runs 15 residues. In DNA form, the CDR3 reads TGTGCCAGCAGCGGCCACGAGCGGGACTACAATGAGCAGTTCTTC. Translating it yields CASSGHERDYNEQFF.

V and J are TRBV19 and TRBJ2-3, with 9 bases lining up with TRBD2. The CDR3 is 15 residues long. CDR1 and CDR2 from the germline V gene are LNHDA and SQIVND (reference sequence). The trim removed 6 bases at V and 3 bases at J, leaving 7 bases unmatched. The DNA for the CDR3 is TGTGCCAGTAGGGTTAGCGGGAGTAGTACAGATACGCAGTATTTT. It translates to CASRVSGSSTDTQYF.

V usage is TRBV11-3 and J usage is TRBJ1-4; maybe TRBD1 (5 bases). Germline-derived CDR1 and CDR2 are SGHNT and YENEEA. The CDR3 extends over 13 amino acids. V was clipped by 5 bases and J by 7 bases, with 11 bases between them. The CDR3 region is CASSQGSGEKLFF. CDR3 DNA sequence: TGTGCCAGCAGCCAGGGCTCGGGTGAAAAACTGTTTTTT.

A remark on this clone: Other DNA sequences in this sample translate to the same CDR3. The gene calls are TRBV19 and TRBJ1-2; 7 nucleotides line up with TRBD1. Per the germline V gene, CDR1 is LNHDA and CDR2 is SQIVND (reference sequence). V lost 5 bases, J lost 4 bases, and 4 bases stayed unmatched. This CDR3 comprises 13 residues. The CDR3 sequence is CASSRQGGYGYTF. CDR3 coding DNA: TGTGCCAGTAGTCGACAGGGTGGCTATGGCTACACCTTC.

This clone appeared a single time. Other DNA sequences in this sample translate to the same CDR3. The CDR3 DNA follows: TGCGCCAGCAGCTTGGCGGGACAAGGTCCGTACGAGCAGTACTTC. Its translation: CASSLAGQGPYEQYF. This chain uses TRBV5-1 with TRBJ2-7; perhaps TRBD1 as D (6 bases). The CDR3 is 15 amino acids. Per the germline V gene, CDR1 is SGHRS and CDR2 is YFSETQ. V was pared by 0 bases and J by 4 bases, with 14 bases between.